The next 10 T cell receptor beta chains were all read from a single sample in a study of T cell responses to AZD1222 COVID-19 vaccine. Here immunoSEQ multiplex PCR was the method, and the copy in TCRdb shows in-frame clones only, minus some. Among over 110,000 clones, around 91% were seen once, and the ten largest hold approximately 9%. This sample comprised peripheral blood, obtained 28 days after the second AZD1222 dose. Receptor source: an adult who received the AZD1222 COVID-19 vaccine.

V gene TRBV19 combines with J gene TRBJ1-2; no clear D gene. This CDR3 is 12 amino acids long. Germline lookup yields CDR1 LNHDA and CDR2 SQIVND (reference sequence). The V end was cut by 3 bases, the J end by 4 bases, with 6 bases between. CDR3 region: CASSMGTYGYTF. In nucleotides, the CDR3 is TGTGCCAGTAGTATGGGCACCTATGGCTACACCTTC.

V usage is TRBV27 and J usage is TRBJ2-1; TRBD2 agrees at 7 bases. Per germline, CDR1 MNHEY and CDR2 SMNVEV (reference sequence). The junction had 10 bases not matched to a gene; V was cut back by 3 bases and J by 8 bases. CDR3 length: 15 residues. The chain's CDR3 is CASSLGGTYNDEQFF. The CDR3 region has the DNA TGTGCCAGCAGTTTGGGAGGGACGTACAATGATGAGCAGTTCTTC.

Points on this clone: Other DNA sequences in the sample encode the same CDR3. This chain links TRBV3-1 (or the pseudogene TRBV3-2) with TRBJ2-3; D gene unclear. The CDR3 has 11 residues. V lost 1 base and J 6 bases, leaving 2 bases between the germline ends. Germline V gene sequence: CDR1 LGHDT, CDR2 YNNKEL (reference sequence). This CDR3 reads CASSQGDTQYF. The CDR3 nucleotides are TGTGCCAGCAGCCAAGGGGATACGCAGTATTTT.

V usage is TRBV28 and J usage is TRBJ1-1; 7 positions agree with TRBD1. Trimming cost V 5 bases and J 1 base; bases outside gene matches: 10. The CDR3 consists of 16 residues. The V gene's germline CDR1 is MDHEN and CDR2 SYDVKM. The chain's CDR3 is CASSPGTVMGNTEAFF. CDR3 coding DNA: TGTGCCAGCAGTCCCGGGACAGTGATGGGGAACACTGAAGCTTTCTTT.

V usage is TRBV5-4 and J usage is TRBJ1-2; no clear D gene. CDR3 length equals 13 residues. Trimming left V 3 bases short and J 3 bases short, with 9 bases between. Germline V lookup: CDR1 SGHNT, CDR2 YYREEE (reference sequence). CDR3 bases: TGTGCCAGCAGCTCGGCGGGAGACTATGGCTACACCTTC. Its protein product is CASSSAGDYGYTF. The complete variable domain, with remaining parts taken from reference TRBV5-4 and TRBJ1-2, reads ETGVTQSPTHLIKTRGQQVTLRCSSQSGHNTVSWYQQALGQGPQFIFQYYREEENGRGNFPPRFSGLQFPNYSSELNVNALELDDSALYLCASSSAGDYGYTFGSGTRLTVV.

This clone was seen once. The chain links TRBV28 to TRBJ1-1; D is undetermined. The CDR3 contains 13 residues. The germline V gene encodes CDR1 MDHEN and CDR2 SYDVKM. The V gene lost 4 bases and the J gene lost 0 bases, with 6 bases spanning the gap. The CDR3 here is CASSSSMNTEAFF. The CDR3 region has the DNA TGTGCCAGCAGTTCCTCAATGAACACTGAAGCTTTCTTT. The variable domain in full, with the rest retrieved from reference TRBV28 and TRBJ1-1, is DVKVTQSSRYLVKRTGEKVFLECVQDMDHENMFWYRQDPGLGLRLIYFSYDVKMKEKGDIPEGYSVSREKKERFSLILESASTNQTSMYLCASSSSMNTEAFFGQGTRLTVV.

The chain has TRBV5-6 and TRBJ2-1; D is undetermined. V lost 0 bases to trimming and J lost 7 bases, with 11 bases between them. Germline V gene sequence: CDR1 SGHDT, CDR2 YYEEEE. The CDR3 covers 14 residues. CDR3 DNA sequence: TGTGCCAGCAGCTTGGTATCCGGCGGTAATGAGCAGTTCTTC. It translates to CASSLVSGGNEQFF. Using reference TRBV5-6 and TRBJ2-1 for the parts outside the CDR3, the full variable domain is DAGVTQSPTHLIKTRGQQVTLRCSPKSGHDTVSWYQQALGQGPQFIFQYYEEEERQRGNFPDRFSGHQFPNYSSELNVNALLLGDSALYLCASSLVSGGNEQFFGPGTRLTVL.

The chain is built from TRBV13 and TRBJ2-1; D could derive from TRBD1 or TRBD2 (6 bases each). Trimming shortened V by 2 bases and J by 2 bases, and 10 bases separated the two germline ends. Germline V gives CDR1 PRHDT, CDR2 FYEKMQ (reference sequence). This CDR3 has 15 amino acids. This chain's CDR3 is CASSLRGGTYNEQFF. As DNA, the CDR3 is TGTGCCAGCAGCTTAAGAGGGGGGACCTACAATGAGCAGTTCTTC.

V gene TRBV19 combines with J gene TRBJ2-2; no firm D call. Per the germline V gene, CDR1 is LNHDA and CDR2 is SQIVND (reference sequence). The CDR3 contains 14 residues. Trimming stripped 7 bases from V and 1 base from J, with 10 bases between. CDR3 sequence reads: CASTRYGNTGELFF. CDR3 DNA: TGTGCCAGTACGAGGTACGGGAACACCGGGGAGCTGTTTTTT.

The chain employs TRBV20-1 and TRBJ1-1; 7 bases align to TRBD1. The germline V gene encodes CDR1 DFQATT and CDR2 SNEGSKA (reference sequence). Losses at the gene ends were 3 bases for V and 0 bases for J; bases not matched to a gene: 7. This CDR3 is built from 15 residues. CDR3 sequence (DNA): TGCAGTGCTAGTTCGACAGGGATTATGAACACTGAAGCTTTCTTT. This encodes CSASSTGIMNTEAFF.